Listed below are T cell receptor beta chains from one sample, sequenced in a study of Ad26.COV2.S vaccination and SARS-CoV-2 variants. The method was immunoSEQ multiplex PCR; TCRdb's version includes in-frame clones alone and lacks a portion of them. The data hold hundreds of thousands of clones, with about 93% observed a single time. The source was peripheral blood, collected in a trial of Ad26.COV2.S vaccine versus placebo. Receptors were obtained from a person aged 18-65 years who received the Ad26.COV2.S COVID-19 vaccine or a placebo. Both conserved end residues are part of each CDR3. D genes are given only for firm matches. Clone size appears in some rows only: once, few, many, or a class for an expanded clone.

J gene: TRBJ2-7; V gene: TRBV6-6; CDR3 length: 15; D gene: -; clone size: -; CDR3 DNA: TGTGCCAGCAGCCTTAGGCCGGGCCCGAATTACGAGCAGTACTTC; CDR3 protein: CASSLRPGPNYEQYF
J gene: TRBJ2-1; V gene: TRBV6-2/TRBV6-3; CDR3 length: 11; D gene: -; clone size: -; CDR3 DNA: TGTGCCAGCAGCCAGGGGACTGAGCAGTTCTTC; CDR3 protein: CASSQGTEQFF
J gene: TRBJ2-2; V gene: TRBV9; CDR3 length: 15; D gene: -; clone size: -; CDR3 DNA: TGTGCCAGCAGCGTAGGCCACTTCGGCACCGGGGAGCTGTTTTTT; CDR3 protein: CASSVGHFGTGELFF
J gene: TRBJ2-7; V gene: TRBV10-3; CDR3 length: 13; D gene: -; clone size: -; CDR3 DNA: TGTGCCATCAGTAGTATTGATTCCTACGAGCAGTACTTC; CDR3 protein: CAISSIDSYEQYF
J gene: TRBJ1-1; V gene: TRBV11-1; CDR3 length: 13; D gene: -; clone size: -; CDR3 DNA: TGTGCCAGCAGCTTAGGACAGCTCACTGAAGCTTTCTTT; CDR3 protein: CASSLGQLTEAFF
J gene: TRBJ1-2; V gene: TRBV5-4; CDR3 length: 15; D gene: -; clone size: -; CDR3 DNA: TGTGCCAGCAGAGAGGCAGATAGACACGTCTATGGCTACACCTTC; CDR3 protein: CASREADRHVYGYTF
J gene: TRBJ1-5; V gene: TRBV12-3/TRBV12-4; CDR3 length: 12; D gene: -; clone size: -; CDR3 DNA: TGTGCCAGCAGTCAGAGCAATCAGCCCCAGCATTTT; CDR3 protein: CASSQSNQPQHF
J gene: TRBJ2-7; V gene: TRBV4-3; CDR3 length: 16; D gene: -; clone size: -; CDR3 DNA: TGCGCCAGCAGCCAATCCAGATCAGGGATACCCTACGAGCAGTACTTC; CDR3 protein: CASSQSRSGIPYEQYF
J gene: TRBJ1-1; V gene: TRBV14; CDR3 length: 14; D gene: -; clone size: -; CDR3 DNA: TGTGCCAGCAGCAAAAGAACACGGGGCTCTGAAGCTTTCTTT; CDR3 protein: CASSKRTRGSEAFF
J gene: TRBJ2-7; V gene: TRBV11-2; CDR3 length: 14; D gene: -; clone size: -; CDR3 DNA: TGTGCCAGCAGCTTTGGGGGACCCCTTTACGAGCAGTACTTC; CDR3 protein: CASSFGGPLYEQYF
J gene: TRBJ2-2; V gene: TRBV5-1; CDR3 length: 16; D gene: -; clone size: -; CDR3 DNA: TGCGCCAGCAGCCCCTTAGGGAGACGAGCCACCGGGGAGCTGTTTTTT; CDR3 protein: CASSPLGRRATGELFF
J gene: TRBJ2-2; V gene: TRBV5-4; CDR3 length: 13; D gene: -; clone size: -; CDR3 DNA: TGTGCCAGCATAGGACAGAACACCGGGGAGCTGTTTTTT; CDR3 protein: CASIGQNTGELFF
J gene: TRBJ2-5; V gene: TRBV5-1; CDR3 length: 17; D gene: -; clone size: -; CDR3 DNA: TGCGCCAGCAGCTTGGGTTACTCTATTGGGGGGCGAGAGACCCAGTACTTC; CDR3 protein: CASSLGYSIGGRETQYF
J gene: TRBJ2-1; V gene: TRBV7-2; CDR3 length: 15; D gene: -; clone size: -; CDR3 DNA: TGTGCCAGCAGCTTCCCCCTCGGACTACCGTCCGGGCAGTTCTTC; CDR3 protein: CASSFPLGLPSGQFF
J gene: TRBJ2-6; V gene: TRBV5-6; CDR3 length: 19; D gene: -; clone size: -; CDR3 DNA: TGTGCCAGCAGACAATGGGCCGCGCAGGGGTTCAGTGGGGCCAACGTCCTGACTTTC; CDR3 protein: CASRQWAAQGFSGANVLTF
J gene: TRBJ2-5; V gene: TRBV6-2/TRBV6-3; CDR3 length: 18; D gene: TRBD2; clone size: -; CDR3 DNA: TGTGCCAGCAGTTACGGAAACCGAGGACTAGCGGGAGGTGAGACCCAGTACTTC; CDR3 protein: CASSYGNRGLAGGETQYF
J gene: TRBJ2-7; V gene: TRBV6-2/TRBV6-3; CDR3 length: 13; D gene: -; clone size: -; CDR3 DNA: TGTGCCAGCAGTTCCGGCAGAACCTACGAGCAGTACTTC; CDR3 protein: CASSSGRTYEQYF
J gene: TRBJ2-3; V gene: TRBV5-1; CDR3 length: 13; D gene: TRBD2; clone size: -; CDR3 DNA: TGCGCCAGCAGGGTGGGAGGGGAAAATACGCAGTATTTT; CDR3 protein: CASRVGGENTQYF
J gene: TRBJ2-1; V gene: TRBV6-2/TRBV6-3; CDR3 length: 16; D gene: TRBD2; clone size: -; CDR3 DNA: TGTGCCAGCAGTTTTACAGGACTAGCGAGAGTGAATGAGCAGTTCTTC; CDR3 protein: CASSFTGLARVNEQFF
J gene: TRBJ2-5; V gene: TRBV7-9; CDR3 length: 14; D gene: TRBD1; clone size: once; CDR3 DNA: TGTGCCAGCAGCTCGTCCGGGACAGCTAGAAAACCTTACTTC; CDR3 protein: CASSSSGTARKPYF
J gene: TRBJ2-1; V gene: TRBV5-1; CDR3 length: 15; D gene: -; clone size: few; CDR3 DNA: TGCGCCAGCAGCTCCGGGACAACCTCCTACAATGAGCAGTTCTTC; CDR3 protein: CASSSGTTSYNEQFF
J gene: TRBJ2-3; V gene: TRBV19; CDR3 length: 16; D gene: TRBD1; clone size: -; CDR3 DNA: TGTGCCAGTTCTCCCTCGGACAGGGCAATTACAGATACGCAGTATTTT; CDR3 protein: CASSPSDRAITDTQYF
J gene: TRBJ2-7; V gene: TRBV29-1; CDR3 length: 15; D gene: -; clone size: -; CDR3 DNA: TGCAGCGTTCTTCTCCGGGGCACATACTCCTACGAGCAGTACTTC; CDR3 protein: CSVLLRGTYSYEQYF
J gene: TRBJ1-1; V gene: TRBV5-4; CDR3 length: 13; D gene: -; clone size: -; CDR3 DNA: TGTGCCAGCAGCTTAAGGCTGAACACTGAAGCTTTCTTT; CDR3 protein: CASSLRLNTEAFF
J gene: TRBJ1-2; V gene: TRBV29-1; CDR3 length: 15; D gene: -; clone size: -; CDR3 DNA: TGCAGCGTTGAAGGGGGGCTTGACAGCAACTATGGCTACACCTTC; CDR3 protein: CSVEGGLDSNYGYTF
J gene: TRBJ2-1; V gene: TRBV10-3; CDR3 length: 14; D gene: -; clone size: -; CDR3 DNA: TGTGCCATCAGTCTGACAGTAACCTACAATGAGCAGTTCTTC; CDR3 protein: CAISLTVTYNEQFF
J gene: TRBJ2-6; V gene: TRBV4-3; CDR3 length: 17; D gene: -; clone size: -; CDR3 DNA: TGCGCCAGCAGCCAAGGGGAGTCAGGCGCTGGGGCCAACGTCCTGACTTTC; CDR3 protein: CASSQGESGAGANVLTF
J gene: TRBJ1-2; V gene: TRBV30; CDR3 length: 11; D gene: -; clone size: -; CDR3 DNA: TGTGCCTGGAGTCCAGGCTATGGCTACACCTTC; CDR3 protein: CAWSPGYGYTF
J gene: TRBJ2-3; V gene: TRBV6-2/TRBV6-3; CDR3 length: 15; D gene: TRBD2; clone size: -; CDR3 DNA: TGTGCCAGCAGTTACGCGGGAGTATTTGCAGATACGCAGTATTTT; CDR3 protein: CASSYAGVFADTQYF
J gene: TRBJ1-1; V gene: TRBV28; CDR3 length: 13; D gene: TRBD1; clone size: -; CDR3 DNA: TGTGCCAGCAGGGCCGGGACAGGGTTGGAAGCTTTCTTT; CDR3 protein: CASRAGTGLEAFF
J gene: TRBJ2-5; V gene: TRBV7-8; CDR3 length: 16; D gene: -; clone size: -; CDR3 DNA: TGTGCCAGCAGCCCTCTTCAGGGAGTAGGAATCGAGACCCAGTACTTC; CDR3 protein: CASSPLQGVGIETQYF
J gene: TRBJ2-7; V gene: TRBV27; CDR3 length: 13; D gene: -; clone size: once; CDR3 DNA: TGTGCCAGCAGTTTTCTCGGGAGCTACGAGCAGTACTTC; CDR3 protein: CASSFLGSYEQYF
J gene: TRBJ2-2; V gene: TRBV29-1; CDR3 length: 14; D gene: TRBD1; clone size: -; CDR3 DNA: TGCAGCGGCCGCTACAGGGGGCGGACCGGGGAGCTGTTTTTT; CDR3 protein: CSGRYRGRTGELFF
J gene: TRBJ1-4; V gene: TRBV14; CDR3 length: 14; D gene: -; clone size: -; CDR3 DNA: TGTGCCAGCAGCACAATCGGGACCGCCACCGAACTGTTTTTT; CDR3 protein: CASSTIGTATELFF
J gene: TRBJ1-6; V gene: TRBV28; CDR3 length: 13; D gene: -; clone size: -; CDR3 DNA: TGTGCCAGCTGGAGGGGACGAGGTTCACCCCTCCACTTT; CDR3 protein: CASWRGRGSPLHF
J gene: TRBJ1-2; V gene: TRBV14; CDR3 length: 16; D gene: -; clone size: once; CDR3 DNA: TGTGCCAGCAGCCAAGCCTTTCTAACAGGGAACTATGGCTACACCTTC; CDR3 protein: CASSQAFLTGNYGYTF
J gene: TRBJ1-3; V gene: TRBV5-4; CDR3 length: 15; D gene: -; clone size: -; CDR3 DNA: TGTGCCAGCAGCTTAGGGAGTCACTCTGGAAACACCATATATTTT; CDR3 protein: CASSLGSHSGNTIYF